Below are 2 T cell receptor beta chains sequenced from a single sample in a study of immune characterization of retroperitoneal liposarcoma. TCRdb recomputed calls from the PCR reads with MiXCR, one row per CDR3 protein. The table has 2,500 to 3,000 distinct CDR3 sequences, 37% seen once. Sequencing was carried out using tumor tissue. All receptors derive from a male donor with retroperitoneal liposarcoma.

CDR3 nucleotide sequence: TGTGCCAGCAGTCCCCGGGACGGGGAAGAGACCCAGTACTTC. Its translation is CASSPRDGEETQYF. The chain uses TRBV27 and TRBJ2-1; D possibly matches TRBD1 or TRBD2 (5 bases each). TRBJ2-5 explains the end of the DNA better; the J call may be wrong. Germline loops: CDR1 MNHEY, CDR2 SMNVEV (reference sequence). This CDR3 region has 14 residues.

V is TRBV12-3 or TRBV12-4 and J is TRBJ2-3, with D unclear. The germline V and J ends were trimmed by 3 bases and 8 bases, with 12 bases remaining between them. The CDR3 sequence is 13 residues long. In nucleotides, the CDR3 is TGTGCCAGCAGTTTTCGCCAGCCCCCTACGCAGTATTTT. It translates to CASSFRQPPTQYF.